This TCR beta chain comes out of a study of CD8+ T cells in alopecia areata. Study-wide background: The drug, oral tofacitinib, was given to treated patients at 5 to 10 mg twice daily. Findings and caveats of the study: Normal skin's resident alphabeta T cells are also sequenced in scalp samples.

This CDR3 is 14 amino acids long. The germline gives CDR1 LNHDA, CDR2 SQIVND (reference sequence). Trimming stripped 3 bases from V and 2 bases from J, with 7 bases between. Treatment indicated: oral pan-JAK inhibitor, 5-10 mg twice daily. On this clone: The antigen remains undetermined.

cDNA serving as the sequencing template came from extracted, reverse transcribed RNA. Sequencing used immunoSEQ multiplex PCR; TCRdb keeps in-frame clones, though not all of them. The table includes 200,000 to 250,000 clones, less than 45% detected once. This chain connects TRBV19 to TRBJ2-2; D not certain. The source is a human donor with alopecia areata. The sequencing used CD4+ T cells sorted from blood, collected at approximately week 36, from a patient treated with tofacitinib. The CDR3 DNA is TGTGCCAGTAGTATCAGCTATAACACCGGGGAGCTGTTTTTT. It yields the protein CASSISYNTGELFF.